One TCR beta chain is described in this entry. These data originate in a study of blood T cell repertoires in COVID-19. Per the germline V gene, CDR1 is SGHVS and CDR2 is FQNEAQ. The V gene end was trimmed by 6 bases and the J gene end by 6 bases; junction bases not matched to a gene: 7. The CDR3 is 14 amino acids. Assay used: immunoSEQ multiplex PCR; TCRdb lists only in-frame clones, some missing. The sample holds hundreds of thousands of clones, roughly four fifths seen once. The clonotype was recovered from a woman in her seventies with acute or convalescent COVID-19. V and J are TRBV7-8 and TRBJ2-1, with TRBD2 identical over 8 bases. The sequenced sample was peripheral blood. The CDR3 DNA reads as TGTGCCAGCAGGGTGGCGGGGGGCGGCAATGAGCAGTTCTTC. Protein product: CASRVAGGGNEQFF.